This TCR beta chain came from a study of blood T cell repertoires in COVID-19. Study as a whole: Samples representing acute and convalescent COVID-19 were sourced from the United States, Italy and Spain. The cDNA or gDNA used as material had been derived from T cells, B-cell-depleted T cells, or PBMCs.

As handled by the study authors: Nucleated cell number was recorded as an estimate derived from reference gene primer amplification. Clones were sequenced by immunoSEQ multiplex PCR, and TCRdb holds only the in-frame ones, with some missing. That table gives V, J and clone size, and the DNA gave D and trimming. The sample comprises 200,000 to 300,000 clones, 88% of which are singletons, and 2.5% rests with the top ten. Assignment of participants to cohorts was predicated upon participant-reported clinical history. Germline CDR1 is SGHAT and CDR2 is FQNNGV. V lost 3 bases, J lost 3 bases, and 9 bases stayed unmatched. There are 16 residues in the CDR3.

The TCR comes from a woman between 40 and 50 years old with acute COVID-19. The sequenced sample was PBMCs or T cells enriched from blood (not recorded which). The chain links TRBV11-2 to TRBJ2-7; 9 bases are shared with TRBD1. The CDR3 DNA follows: TGTGCCAGCAGCTTCACGGGGGACAGGGCAGACTACGAGCAGTACTTC. Translated: CASSFTGDRADYEQYF.